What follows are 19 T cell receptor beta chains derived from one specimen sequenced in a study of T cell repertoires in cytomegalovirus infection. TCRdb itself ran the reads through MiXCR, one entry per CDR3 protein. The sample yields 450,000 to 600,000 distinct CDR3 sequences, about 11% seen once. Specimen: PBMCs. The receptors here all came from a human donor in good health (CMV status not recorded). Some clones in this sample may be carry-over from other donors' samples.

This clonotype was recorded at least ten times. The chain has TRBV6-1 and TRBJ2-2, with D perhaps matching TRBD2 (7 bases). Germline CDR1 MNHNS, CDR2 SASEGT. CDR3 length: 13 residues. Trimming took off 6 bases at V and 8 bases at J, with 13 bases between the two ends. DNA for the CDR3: TGTGCCAGCAGATCCGGGGGGCCGGGGGAGCTGTTTTTT. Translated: CASRSGGPGELFF.

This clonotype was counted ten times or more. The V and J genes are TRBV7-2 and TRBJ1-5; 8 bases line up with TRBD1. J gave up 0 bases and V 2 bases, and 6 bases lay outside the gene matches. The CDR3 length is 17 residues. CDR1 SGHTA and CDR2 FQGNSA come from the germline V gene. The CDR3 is CASSLRQGAYSNQPQHF. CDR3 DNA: TGTGCCAGCAGCTTAAGGCAGGGGGCCTATAGCAATCAGCCCCAGCATTTT.

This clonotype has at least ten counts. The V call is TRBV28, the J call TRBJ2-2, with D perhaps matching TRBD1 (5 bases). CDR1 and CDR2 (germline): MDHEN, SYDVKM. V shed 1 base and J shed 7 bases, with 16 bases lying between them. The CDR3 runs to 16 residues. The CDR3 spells CASSLSSSFRDGELFF. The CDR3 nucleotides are TGTGCCAGCAGTTTATCTTCTAGTTTCAGGGACGGGGAGCTGTTTTTT.

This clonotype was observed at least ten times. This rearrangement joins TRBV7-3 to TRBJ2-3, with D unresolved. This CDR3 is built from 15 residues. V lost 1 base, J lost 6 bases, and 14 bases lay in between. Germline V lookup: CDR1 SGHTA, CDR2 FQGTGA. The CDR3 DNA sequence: TGTGCCAGCAGCTTAAATTCCGGGTTGTTGGATACGCAGTATTTT. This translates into CASSLNSGLLDTQYF.

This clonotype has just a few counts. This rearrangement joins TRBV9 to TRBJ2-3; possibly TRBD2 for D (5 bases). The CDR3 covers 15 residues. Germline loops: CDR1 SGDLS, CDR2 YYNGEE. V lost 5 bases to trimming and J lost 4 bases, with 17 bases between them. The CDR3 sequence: CASSPGDLPPDTQYF. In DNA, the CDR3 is TGTGCCAGCAGTCCCGGGGATCTCCCGCCAGATACGCAGTATTTT.

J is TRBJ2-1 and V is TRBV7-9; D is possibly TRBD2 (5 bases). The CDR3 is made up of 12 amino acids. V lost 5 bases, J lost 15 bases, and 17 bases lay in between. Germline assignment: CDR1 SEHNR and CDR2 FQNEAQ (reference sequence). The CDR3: CASSEGLTARFF. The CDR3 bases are TGTGCCAGCAGCGAGGGTCTTACAGCAAGGTTCTTC. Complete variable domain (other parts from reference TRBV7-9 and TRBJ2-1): DTGVSQNPRHKITKRGQNVTFRCDPISEHNRLYWYRQTLGQGPEFLTYFQNEAQLEKSRLLSDRFSAERPKGSFSTLEIQRTEQGDSAMYLCASSEGLTARFFGPGTRLTVL.

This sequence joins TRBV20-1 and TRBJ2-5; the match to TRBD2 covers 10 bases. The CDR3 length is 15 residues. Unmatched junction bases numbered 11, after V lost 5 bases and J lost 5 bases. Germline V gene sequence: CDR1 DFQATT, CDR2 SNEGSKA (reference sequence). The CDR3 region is CSAPRASGSSETQYF. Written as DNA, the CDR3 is TGCAGTGCTCCCAGGGCTAGCGGGAGTTCGGAGACCCAGTACTTC.

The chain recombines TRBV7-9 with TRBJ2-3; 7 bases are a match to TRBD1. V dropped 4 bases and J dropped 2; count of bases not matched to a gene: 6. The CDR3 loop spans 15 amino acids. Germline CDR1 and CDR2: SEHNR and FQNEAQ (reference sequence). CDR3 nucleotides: TGTGCCAGCAGCTCCACCGGACAGGTCACAGATACGCAGTATTTT. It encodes CASSSTGQVTDTQYF.

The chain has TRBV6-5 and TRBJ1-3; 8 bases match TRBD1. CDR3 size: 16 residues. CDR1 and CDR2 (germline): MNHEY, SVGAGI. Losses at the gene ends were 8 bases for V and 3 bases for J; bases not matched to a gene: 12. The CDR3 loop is CASGRVYRGVGNTIYF. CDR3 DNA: TGTGCCAGCGGACGCGTTTACAGGGGGGTTGGAAACACCATATATTTT.

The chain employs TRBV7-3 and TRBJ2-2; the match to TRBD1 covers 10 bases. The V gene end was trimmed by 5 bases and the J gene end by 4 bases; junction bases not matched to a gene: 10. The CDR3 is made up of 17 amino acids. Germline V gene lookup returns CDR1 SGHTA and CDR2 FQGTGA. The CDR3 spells CASSRSRDRGGTGELFF. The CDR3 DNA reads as TGTGCCAGCAGCCGGTCCCGGGACAGGGGCGGCACCGGGGAGCTGTTTTTT.

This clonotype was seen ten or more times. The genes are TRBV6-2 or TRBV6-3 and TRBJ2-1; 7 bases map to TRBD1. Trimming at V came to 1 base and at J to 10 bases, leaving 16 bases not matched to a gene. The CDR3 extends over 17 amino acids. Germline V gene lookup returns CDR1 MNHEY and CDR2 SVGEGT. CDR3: CASSYFNPTGWDGEQFF. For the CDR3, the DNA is TGTGCCAGCAGTTACTTCAACCCGACAGGGTGGGATGGAGAGCAGTTCTTC.

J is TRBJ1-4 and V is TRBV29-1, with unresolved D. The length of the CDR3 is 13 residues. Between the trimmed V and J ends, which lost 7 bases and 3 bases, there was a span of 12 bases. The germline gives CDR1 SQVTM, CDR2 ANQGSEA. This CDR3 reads CSAGGIANEKLFF. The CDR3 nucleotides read TGCAGCGCCGGAGGTATTGCTAATGAAAAACTGTTTTTT.

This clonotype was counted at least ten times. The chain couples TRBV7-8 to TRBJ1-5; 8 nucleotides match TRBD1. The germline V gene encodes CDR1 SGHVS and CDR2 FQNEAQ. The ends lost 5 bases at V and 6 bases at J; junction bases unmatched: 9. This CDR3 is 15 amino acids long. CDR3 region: CASSRQGRAGQPQHF. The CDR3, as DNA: TGTGCCAGCAGCAGACAGGGGCGCGCGGGTCAGCCCCAGCATTTT.

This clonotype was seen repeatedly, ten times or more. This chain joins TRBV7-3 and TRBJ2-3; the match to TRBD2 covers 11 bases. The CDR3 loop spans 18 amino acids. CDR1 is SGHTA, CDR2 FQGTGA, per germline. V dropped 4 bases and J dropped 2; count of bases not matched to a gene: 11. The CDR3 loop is CASSSPSGGLPSTDTQYF. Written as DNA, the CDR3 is TGTGCCAGCAGCTCACCTAGCGGGGGGCTTCCCTCCACAGATACGCAGTATTTT. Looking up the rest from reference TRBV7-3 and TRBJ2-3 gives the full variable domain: GAGVSQTPSNKVTEKGKYVELRCDPISGHTALYWYRQSLGQGPEFLIYFQGTGAADDSGLPNDRFFAVRPEGSVSTLKIQRTERGDSAVYLCASSSPSGGLPSTDTQYFGPGTRLTVL.

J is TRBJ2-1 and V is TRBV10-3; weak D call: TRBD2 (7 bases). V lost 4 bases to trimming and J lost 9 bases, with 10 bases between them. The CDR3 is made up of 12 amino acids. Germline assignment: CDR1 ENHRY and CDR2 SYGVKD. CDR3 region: CAISGGGTEQFF. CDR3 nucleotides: TGTGCCATCAGTGGGGGGGGCACTGAGCAGTTCTTC.

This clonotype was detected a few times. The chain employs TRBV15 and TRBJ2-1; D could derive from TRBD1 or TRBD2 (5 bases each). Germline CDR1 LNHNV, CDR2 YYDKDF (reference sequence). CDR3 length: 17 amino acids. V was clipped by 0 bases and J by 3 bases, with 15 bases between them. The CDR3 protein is CATSRDLGDPYYNEQFF. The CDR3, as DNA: TGTGCCACCAGCAGAGATCTAGGGGACCCGTACTACAATGAGCAGTTCTTC.

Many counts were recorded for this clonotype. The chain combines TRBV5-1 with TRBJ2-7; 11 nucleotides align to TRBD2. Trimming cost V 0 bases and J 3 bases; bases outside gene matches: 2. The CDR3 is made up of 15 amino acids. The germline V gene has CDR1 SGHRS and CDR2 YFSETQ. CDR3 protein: CASSLASGGYYEQYF. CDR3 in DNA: TGCGCCAGCAGCTTGGCTAGCGGGGGGTACTACGAGCAGTACTTC. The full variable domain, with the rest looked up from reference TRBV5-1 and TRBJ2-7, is KAGVTQTPRYLIKTRGQQVTLSCSPISGHRSVSWYQQTPGQGLQFLFEYFSETQRNKGNFPGRFSGRQFSNSRSEMNVSTLELGDSALYLCASSLASGGYYEQYFGPGTRLTVT.

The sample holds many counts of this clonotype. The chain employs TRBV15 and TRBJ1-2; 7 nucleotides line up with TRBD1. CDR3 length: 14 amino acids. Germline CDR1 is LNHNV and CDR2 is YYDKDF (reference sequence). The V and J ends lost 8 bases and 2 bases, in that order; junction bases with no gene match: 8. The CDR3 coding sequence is TGTGCCACCGGCACAGGGGAGGAGAACTATGGCTACACCTTC. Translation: CATGTGEENYGYTF.

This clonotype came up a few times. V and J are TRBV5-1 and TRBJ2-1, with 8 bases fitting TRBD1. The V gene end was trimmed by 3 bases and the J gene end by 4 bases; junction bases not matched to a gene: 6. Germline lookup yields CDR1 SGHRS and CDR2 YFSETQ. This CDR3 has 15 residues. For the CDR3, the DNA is TGCGCCAGCAGCTATGGACAGGGACGGTACAATGAGCAGTTCTTC. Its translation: CASSYGQGRYNEQFF. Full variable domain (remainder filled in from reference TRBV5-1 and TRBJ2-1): KAGVTQTPRYLIKTRGQQVTLSCSPISGHRSVSWYQQTPGQGLQFLFEYFSETQRNKGNFPGRFSGRQFSNSRSEMNVSTLELGDSALYLCASSYGQGRYNEQFFGPGTRLTVL.